Listed below are T cell receptor beta chains from one sample, sequenced in a study of cytomegalovirus exposure and HLA in healthy donors. Profiled with immunoSEQ multiplex PCR; TCRdb holds only in-frame clones, not every one. Found here are about 130,000 clones, approximately 84% of them singletons; the top ten hold 1.5%. The specimen sequenced was PBMCs. These receptors all stem from a woman aged 18 to 35 in good health and CMV-seronegative. The CDR3 runs from the conserved cysteine through the conserved F or W. A D gene is named only where the DNA matches it firmly. For some rows the clone size is stated as once, few or many, or as a class when expanded; others skip it.

CDR3	DNA	size	D	length	V	J
CASSPGLAGSTDTQYF	TGTGCCAGCAGCCCAGGACTAGCGGGATCCACAGATACGCAGTATTTT	NA	TRBD2	16	TRBV2	TRBJ2-3
CASSLVREVGGELFF	TGTGCCAGCAGCTTAGTGAGGGAGGTCGGCGGGGAGCTGTTTTTT	NA	NA	15	TRBV7-2	TRBJ2-2
CASSSAPLVHYGYTF	TGTGCCAGCAGCTCAGCCCCTCTCGTTCACTATGGCTACACCTTC	once	NA	15	TRBV7-9	TRBJ1-2
CASSDRHRATEAFF	TGTGCCAGCAGTGATCGACACAGGGCCACTGAAGCTTTCTTT	NA	NA	14	TRBV25-1	TRBJ1-1
CASSTLGLAANEQFF	TGTGCCAGCAGTACCCTGGGACTAGCGGCCAATGAGCAGTTCTTC	NA	TRBD2	15	TRBV27	TRBJ2-1
CASSQIGLAGGPDTDTQYF	TGCGCCAGCAGCCAAATTGGGCTAGCGGGAGGTCCGGACACAGATACGCAGTATTTT	NA	TRBD2	19	TRBV4-1	TRBJ2-3
CASSQDRESEKLFF	TGTGCCAGCAGCCAGGACAGGGAGAGTGAAAAACTGTTTTTT	NA	TRBD1	14	TRBV11-2	TRBJ1-4
CASSRYTGGGPAEAFF	TGTGCCAGCAGTCGATACACAGGGGGAGGACCGGCTGAAGCTTTCTTT	NA	TRBD1	16	TRBV2	TRBJ1-1
CAWDDITRNTEAFF	TGTGCCTGGGATGACATAACTCGGAACACTGAAGCTTTCTTT	once	NA	14	TRBV30	TRBJ1-1
CASSPATGTYEQYF	TGTGCCAGCTCACCGGCGACAGGGACTTACGAGCAGTACTTC	NA	NA	14	TRBV18	TRBJ2-7
CASSKEQGAAAEAFF	TGTGCCAGCAGTAAAGAACAGGGGGCAGCGGCTGAAGCTTTCTTT	NA	TRBD1	15	TRBV6-6	TRBJ1-1
CASRRQYVQYF	TGTGCCAGCAGACGACAGTACGTGCAGTACTTC	NA	NA	11	TRBV27	TRBJ2-7
CAISESGSKREVTDTQYF	TGTGCCATCAGTGAGTCGGGTAGTAAGCGGGAGGTCACAGATACGCAGTATTTT	NA	TRBD2	18	TRBV10-3	TRBJ2-3
CASSLQSSGKADTQYF	TGTGCCAGCAGCTTGCAATCTAGCGGGAAAGCGGATACGCAGTATTTT	NA	TRBD2	16	TRBV5-6	TRBJ2-3
CASSFSRYEQYF	TGTGCCAGCAGCTTCTCTAGATACGAGCAGTACTTC	NA	NA	12	TRBV7-2	TRBJ2-7
CASSSAPQRGSYEQYF	TGCGCCAGCAGCTCTGCCCCCCAGCGGGGATCCTACGAGCAGTACTTC	few	TRBD2	16	TRBV5-1	TRBJ2-7
CASSWGGLNTEAFF	TGTGCCAGCAGTTGGGGGGGACTGAACACTGAAGCTTTCTTT	NA	NA	14	TRBV2	TRBJ1-1
CAISDGVGRVDEQYF	TGTGCCATCAGTGACGGGGTCGGGAGAGTAGACGAGCAGTACTTC	NA	NA	15	TRBV10-3	TRBJ2-7
CASSQDRRDRREAFF	TGCGCCAGCAGCCAAGACCGGAGGGATCGAAGGGAAGCTTTCTTT	NA	NA	15	TRBV4-1	TRBJ1-1
CASSPGSGRGPEGAGELFF	TGTGCCAGCAGCCCCGGTAGCGGGAGAGGCCCAGAGGGGGCCGGGGAGCTGTTTTTT	once	TRBD2	19	TRBV5-6	TRBJ2-2
CASSRLAGGPNEQFF	TGTGCCAGCAGTAGACTAGCGGGAGGGCCGAATGAGCAGTTCTTC	few	TRBD2	15	TRBV6-4	TRBJ2-1
CASSPGTVKYF	TGTGCCAGCAGTCCCGGGACAGTAAAGTACTTC	NA	TRBD1	11	TRBV2	TRBJ2-7
CASSLRTSGTDTQYF	TGTGCCAGCAGCCTAAGGACTAGCGGCACAGATACGCAGTATTTT	NA	TRBD2	15	TRBV27	TRBJ2-3
CASSMGQIYGYTF	TGTGCCAGCAGTATGGGCCAGATCTATGGCTACACCTTC	NA	NA	13	TRBV6-5	TRBJ1-2
CSVVGTGSEAFF	TGCAGCGTTGTGGGGACAGGGTCTGAAGCTTTCTTT	NA	TRBD1	12	TRBV29-1	TRBJ1-1
CASSMGLGDNEQFF	TGTGCCAGTAGTATGGGACTAGGGGACAATGAGCAGTTCTTC	once	TRBD2	14	TRBV19	TRBJ2-1
CAWSVILRHAAFF	TGTGCCTGGAGTGTTATCCTCCGTCACGCGGCTTTCTTT	NA	NA	13	TRBV30	TRBJ1-1
CASSPSATNEKLFF	TGTGCCAGCAGCCCGTCTGCAACTAATGAAAAACTGTTTTTT	NA	NA	14	TRBV4-2	TRBJ1-4
CASSLTGPTGELFF	TGTGCCAGCAGTTTGACAGGGCCTACCGGGGAGCTGTTTTTT	NA	TRBD1	14	TRBV6-5	TRBJ2-2
CASSLGRVNEQFF	TGTGCCAGCAGCTTAGGGAGGGTCAATGAGCAGTTCTTC	NA	NA	13	TRBV11-2	TRBJ2-1
CASSLQGHEQYF	TGCGCCAGCAGCTTGCAGGGCCACGAGCAGTACTTC	NA	NA	12	TRBV4-1	TRBJ2-7
CASSRRGMHLSVETQYF	TGTGCCAGTAGTCGGCGGGGCATGCATCTAAGTGTGGAGACCCAGTACTTC	NA	NA	17	TRBV19	TRBJ2-5
CATSRGPRETQYF	TGTGCCACCAGCAGAGGTCCCAGGGAGACCCAGTACTTC	once	NA	13	TRBV15	TRBJ2-5
CASSLYRDRNTEAFF	TGTGCCAGCAGCTTATACCGGGACAGGAACACTGAAGCTTTCTTT	once	TRBD1	15	TRBV7-9	TRBJ1-1
CASSLSGQGFGYTF	TGCGCCAGCAGCTTGTCCGGACAGGGATTTGGCTACACCTTC	NA	TRBD1	14	TRBV5-1	TRBJ1-2
CASSWGLAHEGLTDTQYF	TGCGCCAGCAGCTGGGGACTAGCGCACGAGGGACTCACAGATACGCAGTATTTT	NA	TRBD2	18	TRBV5-1	TRBJ2-3
CASSGRRLAGVPEQYF	TGTGCCAGCAGCGGAAGAAGGTTAGCGGGAGTTCCCGAGCAGTACTTC	NA	TRBD2	16	TRBV7-9	TRBJ2-7
CASSQDLAGGSGQPQHF	TGTGCCAGCAGCCAAGATCTGGCAGGGGGCTCGGGTCAGCCCCAGCATTTT	NA	TRBD1	17	TRBV4-2	TRBJ1-5
CATSRAGGSNQPQHF	TGTGCCACCAGCAGAGCGGGCGGGAGCAATCAGCCCCAGCATTTT	NA	NA	15	TRBV15	TRBJ1-5
CASTFHGGSLNTEAFF	TGTGCCAGTACCTTCCACGGGGGTTCCCTCAACACTGAAGCTTTCTTT	few	NA	16	TRBV19	TRBJ1-1
CAARGSAGETQYF	TGTGCCGCCCGAGGGTCAGCGGGAGAGACCCAGTACTTC	NA	NA	13	TRBV6-5	TRBJ2-5
CSVTGISSGNTIYF	TGCAGCGTGACAGGGATCAGCTCTGGAAACACCATATATTTT	NA	TRBD1	14	TRBV29-1	TRBJ1-3
CAWSPQPTNYGYTF	TGTGCCTGGAGTCCACAGCCTACCAACTATGGCTACACCTTC	NA	NA	14	TRBV30	TRBJ1-2
CASSLIQGRETQYF	TGTGCCAGCAGCCTGATACAGGGCAGGGAGACCCAGTACTTC	once	NA	14	TRBV6-5	TRBJ2-5
CSAPGGSGYTF	TGCAGTGCCCCGGGAGGAAGTGGCTACACCTTC	NA	NA	11	TRBV20-1	TRBJ1-2
CASSYTGSDQPQHF	TGCGCCAGCAGTTATACAGGGTCGGATCAGCCCCAGCATTTT	few	NA	14	TRBV10-2	TRBJ1-5
CASSLGAPGGGIYEQYF	TGCGCCAGCAGCCTCGGGGCCCCGGGAGGAGGAATCTACGAGCAGTACTTC	NA	TRBD2	17	TRBV4-1	TRBJ2-7
CAWSLTGAGDEQYF	TGTGCCTGGAGTCTCACAGGGGCCGGGGACGAGCAGTACTTC	NA	TRBD1	14	TRBV30	TRBJ2-7
CSVEGGTSGAPTQYF	TGCAGCGTTGAAGGGGGGACTAGCGGCGCACCGACCCAGTACTTC	NA	TRBD2	15	TRBV29-1	TRBJ2-5
CASSPLENQPQHF	TGTGCCAGCTCACCGCTGGAGAATCAGCCCCAGCATTTT	NA	NA	13	TRBV18	TRBJ1-5
CASERPSGGSMNEQFF	TGTGCCAGCGAGCGTCCAAGCGGGGGCTCGATGAATGAGCAGTTCTTC	NA	TRBD2	16	TRBV25-1	TRBJ2-1
CASRRMTGVNDEQYF	TGCGCCAGCCGCAGGATGACAGGGGTGAACGACGAGCAGTACTTC	NA	TRBD1	15	TRBV5-1	TRBJ2-7
CASLRGAESDTQYF	TGTGCCAGCCTGCGGGGAGCGGAATCAGATACGCAGTATTTT	NA	NA	14	TRBV6-1	TRBJ2-3
CASSGGVGETQYF	TGTGCCAGCAGCGGAGGGGTGGGCGAGACCCAGTACTTC	NA	NA	13	TRBV7-9	TRBJ2-5
CASSQFISGMGYEQYF	TGCGCCAGCAGCCAATTTATTAGCGGGATGGGGTACGAGCAGTACTTC	NA	TRBD2	16	TRBV4-1	TRBJ2-7
CASSPGTAKTDEQYF	TGTGCCAGCAGCCCGGGGACAGCAAAAACGGACGAGCAGTACTTC	NA	TRBD1	15	TRBV5-4	TRBJ2-7
CASSEALQGGAFYNEQFF	TGTGCCAGCAGTGAAGCGCTTCAGGGAGGGGCCTTCTACAATGAGCAGTTCTTC	NA	TRBD2	18	TRBV6-1	TRBJ2-1